One sample yielded the 27 T cell receptor beta chains listed below, sequenced in a study of T cell responses to AZD1222 COVID-19 vaccine. Produced via immunoSEQ multiplex PCR; TCRdb's table is partial and in-frame only. The sample has around 130,000 clones; 93% are singletons. The specimen was peripheral blood, collected on day 0 of AZD1222 vaccination. These TCRs come from an adult in good health.

V and J are TRBV7-9 and TRBJ1-2; 7 nucleotides align to TRBD1. Germline CDR1 and CDR2: SEHNR and FQNEAQ (reference sequence). This CDR3 is 13 amino acids long. Losses at the gene ends were 1 base for V and 4 bases for J; bases not matched to a gene: 0. CDR3 in amino acids: CASSLEGAYGYTF. The CDR3 region has the DNA TGTGCCAGCAGCTTAGAGGGGGCCTATGGCTACACCTTC.

The chain combines TRBV10-3 with TRBJ2-4; D remains ambiguous. Trimming cost V 0 bases and J 0 bases, with 15 bases left between them. From germline, CDR1 is ENHRY and CDR2 SYGVKD. The CDR3 spans 18 residues. In nucleotides, the CDR3 is TGTGCCATCAGTGAGTCAGTAGTGGGATCCCTAGCCAAAAACATTCAGTACTTC. Translating it yields CAISESVVGSLAKNIQYF.

This rearrangement joins TRBV3-1 (or the pseudogene TRBV3-2) to TRBJ1-3; D gene uncertain. CDR1 LGHDT and CDR2 YNNKEL come from the germline V gene (reference sequence). The CDR3 runs to 15 residues. V was shortened by 0 bases and J by 4 bases, with 10 bases between the two germline ends. The CDR3 protein is CASSQDDFPGNTIYF. CDR3 nucleotides: TGTGCCAGCAGCCAAGATGACTTCCCCGGAAACACCATATATTTT.

V and J are TRBV3-1 (or the pseudogene TRBV3-2) and TRBJ2-3; D is possibly TRBD2 (5 bases). Trimming left V 1 base short and J 4 bases short, with 12 bases between. CDR1 is LGHDT, CDR2 YNNKEL, per germline (reference sequence). CDR3 length: 15 amino acids. The CDR3 spells CASSQGTGVSDTQYF. The CDR3 bases are TGTGCCAGCAGCCAAGGAACCGGGGTTTCAGATACGCAGTATTTT.

V gene TRBV13 combines with J gene TRBJ1-2; D gene ambiguous. This CDR3 has 14 amino acids. Trimming took 6 bases from V and 0 from J, leaving 11 bases between them. Germline V gene lookup returns CDR1 PRHDT and CDR2 FYEKMQ (reference sequence). The CDR3 DNA is TGTGCCAGCAGACCCAACCGGGCTAACTATGGCTACACCTTC. As protein: CASRPNRANYGYTF.

J is TRBJ1-1 and V is TRBV27; 12 positions match TRBD1. The CDR3 has 16 residues. J was trimmed by 0 bases and V by 4 bases; bases with no gene match: 3. In germline, CDR1 is MNHEY, CDR2 SMNVEV (reference sequence). The CDR3 loop reads CASSWGQGALNTEAFF. The CDR3 DNA reads TGTGCCAGCAGTTGGGGACAGGGGGCTTTGAACACTGAAGCTTTCTTT.

The rearrangement uses TRBV5-1 and TRBJ2-7, with D possibly TRBD1 on 7 matching bases. Germline V lookup: CDR1 SGHRS, CDR2 YFSETQ. V lost 0 bases, J lost 0 bases, and 19 bases lay in between. The CDR3 loop spans 18 amino acids. This CDR3 reads CASSLDPGGLGASYEQYF. CDR3 DNA: TGCGCCAGCAGCTTGGATCCAGGGGGGTTAGGGGCCTCCTACGAGCAGTACTTC.

The chain combines TRBV15 with TRBJ1-3; D is unclear. The germline CDR1 and CDR2 sequences are LNHNV and YYDKDF (reference sequence). This CDR3 comprises 15 residues. Trimming took 2 bases from V and 2 from J, leaving 10 bases between them. CDR3 protein: CATSRSQNPGNTIYF. CDR3 bases: TGTGCCACCAGCAGATCTCAAAATCCTGGAAACACCATATATTTT. The full variable domain, with the rest looked up from reference TRBV15 and TRBJ1-3, is DAMVIQNPRYQVTQFGKPVTLSCSQTLNHNVMYWYQQKSSQAPKLLFHYYDKDFNNEADTPDNFQSRRPNTSFCFLDIRSPGLGDTAMYLCATSRSQNPGNTIYFGEGSWLTVV.

This clone was detected only a few times. The chain employs TRBV10-1 and TRBJ1-6; 8 nucleotides align to TRBD1. The germline V gene has CDR1 WNHNN and CDR2 SYGVQD (reference sequence). With 5 bases clipped from V and 8 bases from J, the junction kept 5 bases outside the gene matches. The CDR3 has 14 amino acids. The CDR3 protein is CASSTGTGYSPLHF. CDR3 DNA sequence: TGCGCCAGCAGTACCGGGACAGGTTATTCACCCCTCCACTTT.

In its sample, this clone was seen a few times. The chain combines TRBV7-9 with TRBJ2-7; the match to TRBD1 covers 8 bases. The germline V gene has CDR1 SEHNR and CDR2 FQNEAQ (reference sequence). The CDR3 consists of 15 residues. V was clipped by 5 bases and J by 2 bases; unmatched bases: 8. The CDR3: CASSLGQGLTYEQYF. CDR3 coding DNA: TGTGCCAGCAGCCTTGGACAGGGCTTGACCTACGAGCAGTACTTC.

The chain links TRBV18 to TRBJ1-2; D remains unclear. The CDR3 has 13 residues. V was pared by 0 bases and J by 8 bases, with 10 bases between. The germline V gene has CDR1 KGHSH and CDR2 LQKENI. For the CDR3, the DNA is TGTGCCAGCTCACCACCCAGAGGTGGAGGCTACACCTTC. It specifies CASSPPRGGGYTF. Using reference TRBV18 and TRBJ1-2 for the parts outside the CDR3, the full variable domain is NAGVMQNPRHLVRRRGQEARLRCSPMKGHSHVYWYRQLPEEGLKFMVYLQKENIIDESGMPKERFSAEFPKEGPSILRIQQVVRGDSAAYFCASSPPRGGGYTFGSGTRLTVV.

The rearrangement links TRBV5-1 to TRBJ2-1; 10 positions match TRBD2. V lost 0 bases and J lost 3; bases outside the gene matches: 3. Germline CDR1 is SGHRS and CDR2 is YFSETQ. The CDR3 extends over 16 amino acids. The CDR3 DNA is TGCGCCAGCAGCTTGGCCCTAGCGGGGGACTACAATGAGCAGTTCTTC. Translating gives CASSLALAGDYNEQFF. The whole variable domain, filled in from reference TRBV5-1 and TRBJ2-1, reads KAGVTQTPRYLIKTRGQQVTLSCSPISGHRSVSWYQQTPGQGLQFLFEYFSETQRNKGNFPGRFSGRQFSNSRSEMNVSTLELGDSALYLCASSLALAGDYNEQFFGPGTRLTVL.

This sequence joins TRBV2 and TRBJ2-7; no firm D call. This CDR3 spans 12 amino acids. The V gene's germline CDR1 is SNHLY and CDR2 FYNNEI. Trimming stripped 6 bases from V and 0 bases from J, with 6 bases between. The CDR3 DNA reads TGTGCCAGCAGAGTGAGCTCCTACGAGCAGTACTTC. It encodes CASRVSSYEQYF.

V usage is TRBV29-1 and J usage is TRBJ1-2, with 8 bases matching TRBD1. The CDR3 has 14 residues. J gave up 2 bases and V 3 bases, and 5 bases lay outside the gene matches. Per the germline V gene, CDR1 is SQVTM and CDR2 is ANQGSEA. CDR3 DNA: TGCAGCGTTGATGGGACAGGCACAAACTATGGCTACACCTTC. Translating it yields CSVDGTGTNYGYTF.

V gene TRBV12-3 or TRBV12-4 combines with J gene TRBJ1-1; D remains unclear. Trimming pared 3 bases from V and 5 bases from J, leaving 7 bases between. The CDR3 consists of 12 residues. CDR3 protein: CASSFSRTEAFF. CDR3 nucleotide sequence: TGTGCCAGCAGTTTTAGCCGGACTGAAGCTTTCTTT.

This chain links TRBV4-2 with TRBJ1-6; D is unclear. The CDR3 sequence is 15 residues long. V lost 0 bases and J 6 bases, leaving 9 bases between the germline ends. Germline CDR1 is LGHNA and CDR2 is YNFKEQ. The CDR3 is CASSQDPISNSPLHF. CDR3 nucleotides: TGTGCCAGCAGCCAAGATCCAATCTCTAATTCACCCCTCCACTTT.

V is TRBV28 and J is TRBJ1-3; possibly TRBD1 for D (5 bases). CDR1 and CDR2 (germline): MDHEN, SYDVKM. The CDR3 length is 12 residues. V dropped 6 bases and J dropped 2 bases, with 5 bases sitting between them. Here the CDR3 reads CASRGAGNTIYF. The CDR3 bases are TGTGCCAGCAGAGGGGCTGGAAACACCATATATTTT.

The chain uses TRBV20-1 and TRBJ2-7; D is possibly TRBD2 (5 bases). V was pared by 5 bases and J by 9 bases, with 14 bases between. There are 11 residues in the CDR3. Looked up from germline, CDR1 is DFQATT and CDR2 is SNEGSKA (reference sequence). CDR3 nucleotides: TGCAGTGCTCAACACGGGGATGGGCAGTACTTC. Translated, it gives CSAQHGDGQYF.

The J gene is TRBJ2-1, the V gene TRBV7-9; a weak D match, TRBD2 (5 bases). CDR3 length equals 14 residues. V gave up 4 bases and J gave up 7 bases, with 14 bases separating them. The germline V gene has CDR1 SEHNR and CDR2 FQNEAQ (reference sequence). The CDR3 loop is CASSSSLSGNEQFF. CDR3 DNA sequence: TGTGCCAGCAGCTCTAGCCTTTCGGGGAATGAGCAGTTCTTC. The whole variable domain, remainder taken from reference TRBV7-9 and TRBJ2-1, is DTGVSQNPRHKITKRGQNVTFRCDPISEHNRLYWYRQTLGQGPEFLTYFQNEAQLEKSRLLSDRFSAERPKGSFSTLEIQRTEQGDSAMYLCASSSSLSGNEQFFGPGTRLTVL.

This chain uses TRBV14 with TRBJ1-1, with TRBD1 matching over 7 bases. The V gene end was trimmed by 6 bases and the J gene end by 3 bases; junction bases not matched to a gene: 7. Germline V gene lookup returns CDR1 SGHDN and CDR2 FVKESK. The CDR3 covers 14 residues. DNA for the CDR3: TGTGCCAGCAGTAAAACAGGGGAGTACACTGAAGCTTTCTTT. It translates to CASSKTGEYTEAFF.

The genes are TRBV7-3 and TRBJ2-2; D is unresolved. CDR3 length: 13 amino acids. V was shortened by 1 base and J by 5 bases, with 5 bases between the two germline ends. CDR1 SGHTA and CDR2 FQGTGA come from the germline V gene. In nucleotides, the CDR3 is TGTGCCAGCAGCTTAATGAGTACCGGGGAGCTGTTTTTT. Translation: CASSLMSTGELFF. Filled out from reference TRBV7-3 and TRBJ2-2, the complete variable domain reads GAGVSQTPSNKVTEKGKYVELRCDPISGHTALYWYRQSLGQGPEFLIYFQGTGAADDSGLPNDRFFAVRPEGSVSTLKIQRTERGDSAVYLCASSLMSTGELFFGEGSRLTVL.

J is TRBJ1-2 and V is TRBV9, with no clear D. V lost 0 bases to trimming and J lost 4 bases, with 13 bases between them. CDR1 is SGDLS and CDR2 is YYNGEE in the germline V gene. This CDR3 contains 15 residues. The CDR3 DNA reads TGTGCCAGCAGCGTAGGGGGAAGGGCTGGCTATGGCTACACCTTC. Translation gives CASSVGGRAGYGYTF. Full variable domain (rest looked up from reference TRBV9 and TRBJ1-2): DSGVTQTPKHLITATGQRVTLRCSPRSGDLSVYWYQQSLDQGLQFLIQYYNGEERAKGNILERFSAQQFPDLHSELNLSSLELGDSALYFCASSVGGRAGYGYTFGSGTRLTVV.

The CDR3 here is CASSQVGISTDTQYF. CDR3 nucleotides: TGTGCCAGCAGCCAAGTAGGGATTAGCACAGATACGCAGTATTTT. The chain has TRBV3-1 (or the pseudogene TRBV3-2) and TRBJ2-3; D remains ambiguous. The CDR3 runs 15 residues. Trimming took off 1 base at V and 0 bases at J, with 8 bases between the two ends. Looked up from germline, CDR1 is LGHDT and CDR2 is YNNKEL (reference sequence).

V and J are TRBV7-2 and TRBJ1-1; D might be TRBD1 (5 bases). The ends were cut back, 2 bases at V and 11 bases at J, with 15 bases in the middle. Germline values: CDR1 SGHTA, CDR2 FQGNSA. CDR3 length equals 13 residues. Written as DNA, the CDR3 is TGTGCCAGCAGCTTACGTGGGGCTAGTCGCGCTTTCTTT. Its translation is CASSLRGASRAFF.

V gene TRBV27 combines with J gene TRBJ1-2; the match to TRBD1 covers 8 bases. The CDR3 length is 14 residues. The junction had 3 bases not matched to a gene; V was cut back by 4 bases and J by 2 bases. Germline V gene lookup returns CDR1 MNHEY and CDR2 SMNVEV (reference sequence). The CDR3 DNA reads TGTGCCAGCAGTTACACAGGGGGAAACTATGGCTACACCTTC. Encoded protein: CASSYTGGNYGYTF.

This sequence joins TRBV7-8 and TRBJ2-1; 10 bases are a match to TRBD2. The CDR3 length is 17 residues. V shed 0 bases and J 0 bases; nucleotides not matched to a gene: 2. Per germline, CDR1 SGHVS and CDR2 FQNEAQ. This CDR3 reads CASSLALAGSSYNEQFF. CDR3 DNA sequence: TGTGCCAGCAGCTTAGCACTAGCGGGGAGCTCCTACAATGAGCAGTTCTTC.

This clone was found once. V and J are TRBV9 and TRBJ2-3, with TRBD2 matching 8 bases. V lost 4 bases to trimming and J lost 1 base; unmatched junction nucleotides: 2. This CDR3 region has 14 residues. Germline V gene sequence: CDR1 SGDLS, CDR2 YYNGEE. The CDR3, as DNA: TGTGCCAGCAGCCCACTAGCGGGCACAGATACGCAGTATTTT. Protein sequence: CASSPLAGTDTQYF. Looking up the rest from reference TRBV9 and TRBJ2-3 gives the full variable domain: DSGVTQTPKHLITATGQRVTLRCSPRSGDLSVYWYQQSLDQGLQFLIQYYNGEERAKGNILERFSAQQFPDLHSELNLSSLELGDSALYFCASSPLAGTDTQYFGPGTRLTVL.